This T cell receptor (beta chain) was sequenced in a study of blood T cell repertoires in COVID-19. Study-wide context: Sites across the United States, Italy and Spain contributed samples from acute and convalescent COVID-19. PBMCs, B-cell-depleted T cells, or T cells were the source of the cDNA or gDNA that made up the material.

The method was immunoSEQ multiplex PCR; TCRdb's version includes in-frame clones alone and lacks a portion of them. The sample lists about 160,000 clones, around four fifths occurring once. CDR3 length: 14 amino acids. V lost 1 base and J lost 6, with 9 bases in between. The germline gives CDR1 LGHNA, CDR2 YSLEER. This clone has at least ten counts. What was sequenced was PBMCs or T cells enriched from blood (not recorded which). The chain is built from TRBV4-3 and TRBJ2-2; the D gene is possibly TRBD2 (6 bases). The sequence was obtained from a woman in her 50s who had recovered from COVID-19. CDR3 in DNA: TGCGCCAGCAGCCAAGCAGGCGGGGCCGGGGAGCTGTTTTTT. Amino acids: CASSQAGGAGELFF.